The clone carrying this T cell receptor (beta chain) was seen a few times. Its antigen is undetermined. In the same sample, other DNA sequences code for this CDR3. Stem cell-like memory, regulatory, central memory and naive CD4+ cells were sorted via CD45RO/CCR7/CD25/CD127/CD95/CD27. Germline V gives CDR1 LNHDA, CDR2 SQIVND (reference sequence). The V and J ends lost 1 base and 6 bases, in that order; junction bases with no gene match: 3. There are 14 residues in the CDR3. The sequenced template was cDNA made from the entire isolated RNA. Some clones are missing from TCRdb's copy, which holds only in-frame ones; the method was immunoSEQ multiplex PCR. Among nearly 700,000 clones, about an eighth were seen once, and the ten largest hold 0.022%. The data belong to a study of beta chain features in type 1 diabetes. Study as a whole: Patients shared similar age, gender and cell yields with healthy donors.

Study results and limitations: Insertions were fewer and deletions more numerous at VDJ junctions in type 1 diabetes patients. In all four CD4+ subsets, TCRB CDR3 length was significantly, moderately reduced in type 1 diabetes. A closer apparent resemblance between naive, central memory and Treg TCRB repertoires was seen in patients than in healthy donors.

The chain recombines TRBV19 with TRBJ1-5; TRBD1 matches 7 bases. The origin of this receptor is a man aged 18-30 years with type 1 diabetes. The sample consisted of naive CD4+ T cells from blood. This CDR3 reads CASSIGTGGQPQHF. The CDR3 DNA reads TGTGCCAGTAGTATAGGGACAGGCGGTCAGCCCCAGCATTTT.